Included here is one T cell receptor (beta chain) sequence, with context. Its antigen is unknown. These data come from a study of T cells in Graves' hyperthyroidism and ophthalmopathy. Template material for amplifying TCR beta CDR3 regions consisted of RNA transcripts. Researchers ran a first-round RT-PCR on the TCR CDR3 using the HTBI primer set. TCRdb independently ran MiXCR on the multiplex PCR reads; one entry per CDR3 protein. Altogether 550,000 to 700,000 distinct CDR3 sequences are present, around 42% being singletons, with the ten largest covering under 20%. General study findings and limits: Ophthalmopathy was model-predicted a median about 6.9 months pre-onset. A 13 V-J signature model discriminated ophthalmopathy versus stable hyperthyroidism.

Uncontrolled infection, other autoimmune disease, pregnancy or lactation excluded patients. The sequenced sample consisted of peripheral blood or thyroid tissue (not recorded which). This sequence was found in an adult woman with Graves' disease, either hyperthyroidism or ophthalmopathy (not recorded which).

CDR3 nucleotides: TGCAGTGCTAGAGATAGACTAGCGGGTTCCTACGAGCAGTACTTC. Translated, it gives CSARDRLAGSYEQYF. V usage is TRBV20-1 and J usage is TRBJ2-7; 10 nucleotides align to TRBD2. This CDR3 contains 15 residues. Trimming took 0 bases from V and 1 from J; bases not matched to a gene: 3. Germline lookup yields CDR1 DFQATT and CDR2 SNEGSKA (reference sequence).